The clone carrying this T cell receptor (beta chain) came up a few times. Its target is unknown. Trimming removed 7 bases from V and 8 bases from J; junction bases left unmatched: 12. Looked up from germline, CDR1 is SEHNR and CDR2 is FQNEAQ (reference sequence). The CDR3 totals 16 residues. These data belong to a study of T-cell memory formation after mild COVID-19. Study-level information: The TCR clusters were mostly specific to one donor. General study points: Shrinking CD4+ clones resided mostly in CM and EM, and CD8+ ones in EMRA.

Amplification by 5'RACE using constant-segment primers produced TCR alpha and TCR beta cDNA libraries that carried sample barcodes and UMIs. TCRdb passed the 5' RACE reads through MiXCR, listing each CDR3 protein once. The data show around 440,000 distinct CDR3 sequences, about 20% seen once. The sequence was collected from an adult woman who had mild COVID-19 (a few samples of this study predate the infection). Cell type and time point are not known. The J gene is TRBJ2-1, the V gene TRBV7-9; 12 bases are a match to TRBD2. Sequencing input: PBMCs or a T cell subset sorted from them (not recorded which). In nucleotides, the CDR3 is TGTGCCAGCATCGGGACGACTAGCGGGAGTCTGGATGAGCAGTTCTTC. This encodes CASIGTTSGSLDEQFF.